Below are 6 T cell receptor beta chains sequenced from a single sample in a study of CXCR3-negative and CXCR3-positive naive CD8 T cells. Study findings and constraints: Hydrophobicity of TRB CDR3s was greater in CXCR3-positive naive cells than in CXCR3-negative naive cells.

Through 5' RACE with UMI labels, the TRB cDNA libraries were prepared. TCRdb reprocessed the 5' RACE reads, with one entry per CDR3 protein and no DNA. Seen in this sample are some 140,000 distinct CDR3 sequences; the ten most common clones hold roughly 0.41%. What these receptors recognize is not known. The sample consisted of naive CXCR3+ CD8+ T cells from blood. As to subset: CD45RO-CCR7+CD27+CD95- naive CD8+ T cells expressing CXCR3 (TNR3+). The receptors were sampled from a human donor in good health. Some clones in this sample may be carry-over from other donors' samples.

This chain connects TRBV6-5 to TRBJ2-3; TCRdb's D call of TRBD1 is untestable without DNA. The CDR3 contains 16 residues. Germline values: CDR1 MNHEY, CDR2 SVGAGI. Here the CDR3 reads CASSYSPRPFTDTQYF.

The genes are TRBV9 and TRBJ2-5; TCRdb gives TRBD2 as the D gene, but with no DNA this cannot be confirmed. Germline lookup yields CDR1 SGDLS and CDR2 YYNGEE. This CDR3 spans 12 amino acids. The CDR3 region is CASGGLEETQYF.

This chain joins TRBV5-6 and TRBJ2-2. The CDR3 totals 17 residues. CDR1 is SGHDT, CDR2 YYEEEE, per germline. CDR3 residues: CASSLGILEVVTGELFF.

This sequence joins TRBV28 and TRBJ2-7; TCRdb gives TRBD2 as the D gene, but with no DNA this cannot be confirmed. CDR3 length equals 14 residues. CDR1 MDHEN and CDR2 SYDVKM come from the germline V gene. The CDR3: CASSLWARGGEQYF.

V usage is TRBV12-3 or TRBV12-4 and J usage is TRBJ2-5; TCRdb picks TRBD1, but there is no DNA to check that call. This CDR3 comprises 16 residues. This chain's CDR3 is CASSLSGTGGQETQYF.

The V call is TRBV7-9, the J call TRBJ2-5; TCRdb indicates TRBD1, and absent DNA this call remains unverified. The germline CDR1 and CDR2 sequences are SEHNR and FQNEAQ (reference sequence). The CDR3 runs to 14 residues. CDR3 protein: CASSPRVDVETQYF.